The 29 T cell receptor beta chains below were found in one sample sequenced in a study of blood T cells in healthy people across ages (dated by TCRdb to between 2014 and 2017). The library was made by 5' RACE. The run used an Illumina HiSeq 2500. The second PCR ran for roughly 7 to 12 cycles and used a J-beta primer mix along with a sample-barcoded 5' primer. TCRdb reran the public reads through fastp at Q25 and MiXCR, keeping productive beta chains. Rows with a matching CDR3 protein are joined into one entry that keeps the most common DNA and genes. The sample table contains about 1.4 million distinct CDR3 sequences; only one count was recorded for almost 60% of them. The leading ten clones occupy about 6.7% of the sample. The source material was blood. The receptor set was obtained from a man aged 18-30 years in good health.

The chain links TRBV29-1 to TRBJ2-1; unclear D gene. Germline V gives CDR1 SQVTM, CDR2 ANQGSEA. The CDR3 is 12 amino acids. The V and J ends lost 6 bases and 0 bases respectively, with 6 bases between them. CDR3 nucleotides: TGCAGCGTGCACGGCTCCTACAATGAGCAGTTCTTC. Translated, it gives CSVHGSYNEQFF.

This clonotype occurred a few times. The CDR3 bases are TGCAGTGCTAGAGATCGCCGGGGTGAGCAGTTCTTC. It is translated as CSARDRRGEQFF. This chain links TRBV20-1 with TRBJ2-1; TRBD2 might be the D (5 bases). The V gene's germline CDR1 is DFQATT and CDR2 SNEGSKA (reference sequence). CDR3 length equals 12 residues. Between the trimmed V and J ends, which lost 0 bases and 9 bases, there was a span of 9 bases.

This chain joins TRBV6-1 and TRBJ1-6; D is unresolved. The CDR3 has 13 residues. V lost 3 bases to trimming and J lost 8 bases, with 8 bases between them. Germline values: CDR1 MNHNS, CDR2 SASEGT. In DNA, the CDR3 is TGTGCCAGCAGTGACGACATCTATTCACCCCTCCACTTT. Translating gives CASSDDIYSPLHF.

The sample holds one count of this clonotype. This chain connects TRBV7-2 to TRBJ2-7; D tentatively fits TRBD1 or TRBD2 (6 bases each). Per germline, CDR1 SGHTA and CDR2 FQGNSA. This CDR3 is 14 amino acids long. The V end was cut by 3 bases, the J end by 4 bases, with 13 bases between. The CDR3 DNA sequence: TGTGCCAGCAGCTTTCTGACAGGAGGGTACGAGCAGTACTTC. It codes for CASSFLTGGYEQYF.

The V and J genes are TRBV5-1 and TRBJ2-1, with 9 nucleotides matching TRBD2. The CDR3 length is 15 residues. Trimming at V came to 1 base and at J to 8 bases, leaving 7 bases not matched to a gene. The germline V gene has CDR1 SGHRS and CDR2 YFSETQ. In nucleotides, the CDR3 is TGCGCCAGCAGCTTGAACGGCGGGGGGGCCTATGAGCAGTTCTTC. Its translation is CASSLNGGGAYEQFF.

The chain is built from TRBV20-1 and TRBJ1-1, with D perhaps TRBD1 (6 bases). The CDR3 consists of 14 residues. V was clipped by 6 bases and J by 1 base, with 15 bases between them. Germline CDR1 is DFQATT and CDR2 is SNEGSKA (reference sequence). CDR3 nucleotides: TGCAGTGCCGGTCGACAGGTACCGAACACTGAAGCTTTCTTT. Translated, it gives CSAGRQVPNTEAFF.

This clonotype was observed a few times. This chain uses TRBV29-1 with TRBJ2-1, with TRBD2 as a possible D gene (6 bases). CDR3 length equals 17 residues. Per the germline V gene, CDR1 is SQVTM and CDR2 is ANQGSEA. Trimming cost V 0 bases and J 7 bases, with 22 bases left between them. The CDR3 reads CSVEDGGVGQRGNEQFF. The CDR3 region has the DNA TGCAGCGTTGAAGACGGGGGTGTGGGGCAAAGAGGTAATGAGCAGTTCTTC.

In nucleotides, the CDR3 is TGCGCCAGCAGCCAAGACCCGTACGGGAATGAGCAGTTCTTC. Amino acid sequence: CASSQDPYGNEQFF. The chain uses TRBV4-1 and TRBJ2-1, with D hard to call. The CDR3 has 14 amino acids. V shed 0 bases and J shed 7 bases, with 10 bases lying between them. Germline assignment: CDR1 MGHRA and CDR2 YSYEKL.

The CDR3, as DNA: TGTGCCAGCAGTCAGGGACATCTACGTGAAAAACTGTTTTTT. This gives the protein CASSQGHLREKLFF. The chain carries TRBV28 and TRBJ1-4, with a tentative D call TRBD1 (6 bases). Germline values: CDR1 MDHEN, CDR2 SYDVKM. Trimming removed 5 bases at V and 7 bases at J, with 14 bases between. The CDR3 loop spans 14 amino acids.

This sequence joins TRBV6-1 and TRBJ2-7; D possibly corresponds to TRBD1 (5 bases). The ends were cut back, 7 bases at V and 3 bases at J, with 16 bases in the middle. The CDR3 contains 14 residues. The germline V gene encodes CDR1 MNHNS and CDR2 SASEGT. The CDR3 DNA reads TGTGCCAGCATTGACAGTTCGACCTACTACGAGCAGTACTTC. Translation: CASIDSSTYYEQYF.

The chain links TRBV9 to TRBJ2-5; 10 nucleotides match TRBD2. The CDR3 covers 15 residues. Per the germline V gene, CDR1 is SGDLS and CDR2 is YYNGEE. Trimming took 4 bases from V and 4 from J; bases not matched to a gene: 7. CDR3 coding DNA: TGTGCCAGCAGCTCCTACGAGCGGGGGGGAGAGACCCAGTACTTC. Its translation: CASSSYERGGETQYF.

The chain recombines TRBV9 with TRBJ2-1; D call uncertain. TRBJ2-7 matches the DNA end more closely, so the J call is doubtful. There are 16 residues in the CDR3. Looked up from germline, CDR1 is SGDLS and CDR2 is YYNGEE. This chain's CDR3 is CASSVALTSSYNEQYF. CDR3 coding DNA: TGTGCCAGCAGCGTAGCACTAACAAGCTCCTACAATGAGCAGTACTTC.

This clonotype was counted only a few times. With a much larger clone just one base away, this may be a read error. V is TRBV10-3 and J is TRBJ2-3, with 9 bases matching TRBD1. Germline V CDR1 and CDR2: ENHRY, SYGVKD. Trimming removed 6 bases from V and 6 bases from J; junction bases left unmatched: 7. The CDR3 covers 14 residues. The CDR3 loop reads CAIRERDRADTQYF. The CDR3 DNA reads as TGTGCCATCAGGGAACGGGACAGGGCGGATACGCAGTATTTT.

This clonotype was seen only a few times. V gene TRBV20-1 combines with J gene TRBJ2-7; 8 bases line up with TRBD1. The ends lost 1 base at V and 2 bases at J; junction bases unmatched: 10. This CDR3 has 16 amino acids. CDR1 and CDR2 from the germline V gene are DFQATT and SNEGSKA (reference sequence). CDR3 DNA: TGCAGTGCTAGAGGAGCCCCAGGGGGCGCTCCCTACGAGCAGTACTTC. Residues: CSARGAPGGAPYEQYF.

Comment on this clonotype: The junction departs from germline at one end; a sequencing error may be responsible. The CDR3 reads CASSFRSSDEQYF. CDR3 sequence (DNA): TGTGCCAGCAGCTTTCGGAGCTCCGACGAGCAGTACTTC. The J gene is TRBJ2-7, the V gene TRBV7-9; D uncertain. The CDR3 contains 13 residues. Germline CDR1 SEHNR, CDR2 FQNEAQ (reference sequence).

J is TRBJ2-3 and V is TRBV27, with 7 bases matching TRBD1. The length of the CDR3 is 18 residues. Germline assignment: CDR1 MNHEY and CDR2 SMNVEV (reference sequence). The V gene end was trimmed by 6 bases and the J gene end by 6 bases; junction bases not matched to a gene: 21. The CDR3 DNA reads as TGTGCCAGCAGGGCGCGCCGACAGGGTCTTCGGCGGGTCGATACGCAGTATTTT. This codes for CASRARRQGLRRVDTQYF.

The chain joins TRBV5-5 to TRBJ2-4, with TRBD2 identical over 8 bases. With the DNA end fitting TRBJ2-7 better, the J assignment may be wrong. Germline CDR1 is SGHKS and CDR2 is YYEKEE (reference sequence). The length of the CDR3 is 14 residues. The CDR3 loop is CASSKAGAYYEQYF. The CDR3 region has the DNA TGTGCCAGCAGCAAAGCGGGGGCATACTACGAGCAGTACTTC.

This clonotype is a singleton in its sample. V and J are TRBV7-8 and TRBJ2-7, with D uncertain. The J call may not be correct, given that the DNA end is closer to TRBJ2-5. Looked up from germline, CDR1 is SGHVS and CDR2 is FQNEAQ. The CDR3 covers 15 residues. CDR3 loop: CASSLGDLGKETQYF. In DNA, the CDR3 is TGTGCCAGCAGCTTAGGTGATTTGGGGAAGGAGACCCAGTACTTC.

V and J are TRBV11-2 and TRBJ2-1; 8 bases agree with TRBD2. From germline, CDR1 is SGHAT and CDR2 FQNNGV. V gave up 7 bases and J gave up 2 bases; unmatched junction bases: 10. The CDR3 covers 16 residues. The CDR3: CASNHADGGAYNEQFF. The CDR3 DNA follows: TGTGCCAGCAACCATGCTGACGGGGGGGCCTACAATGAGCAGTTCTTC.

This clonotype was counted at least ten times. V is TRBV7-9 and J is TRBJ2-7, with D unclear. The CDR3 is 14 residues long. The germline V gene has CDR1 SEHNR and CDR2 FQNEAQ (reference sequence). The V and J ends lost 0 bases and 2 bases respectively, with 8 bases between them. The CDR3 reads CASSLAGLAYEQYF. The CDR3 nucleotides are TGTGCCAGCAGCTTAGCCGGCTTAGCCTACGAGCAGTACTTC.

The V and J genes are TRBV3-1 and TRBJ2-1, with D possibly matching TRBD2 (5 bases). This CDR3 is 16 amino acids long. V was shortened by 1 base and J by 0 bases, with 10 bases between the two germline ends. Germline CDR1 and CDR2: LGHDT and YNNKEL (reference sequence). As DNA, the CDR3 is TGTGCCAGCAGCCAAGGTTGGGAGAGCTCCTACAATGAGCAGTTCTTC. Its translation: CASSQGWESSYNEQFF.

This chain connects TRBV6-2 or TRBV6-3 to TRBJ2-7; D possibly corresponds to TRBD1 (7 bases). The J call could be wrong; TRBJ2-5 is a better fit for the DNA end. In germline, CDR1 is MNHEY, CDR2 SVGEGT. The CDR3 sequence is 15 residues long. The CDR3 reads CASSQRVRGEETQYF. The CDR3 nucleotides read TGTGCCAGCAGTCAGAGAGTCAGGGGGGAAGAGACCCAGTACTTC.

This clonotype was recorded a few times. The rearrangement joins TRBV7-9 to TRBJ2-1; 8 bases line up with TRBD2. Germline CDR1 is SEHNR and CDR2 is FQNEAQ (reference sequence). This CDR3 is 19 amino acids long. With 1 base clipped from V and 4 bases from J, the junction kept 15 bases outside the gene matches. The DNA for the CDR3 is TGTGCCAGCAGCTTAGTTAGAAGCGGGAGATCCCGCAGTTACAATGAGCAGTTCTTC. Residues: CASSLVRSGRSRSYNEQFF.

The V call is TRBV2, the J call TRBJ2-6, with 7 bases identical to TRBD2. CDR1 and CDR2 from the germline V gene are SNHLY and FYNNEI. V was clipped by 4 bases and J by 2 bases; unmatched bases: 2. The CDR3 sequence is 15 residues long. The DNA for the CDR3 is TGTGCCAGCAGTGTTGGGGGGGCTGGGGCCAACGTCCTGACTTTC. It specifies CASSVGGAGANVLTF. Full variable domain (missing parts from reference TRBV2 and TRBJ2-6): EPEVTQTPSHQVTQMGQEVILRCVPISNHLYFYWYRQILGQKVEFLVSFYNNEISEKSEIFDDQFSVERPDGSNFTLKIRSTKLEDSAMYFCASSVGGAGANVLTFGAGSRLTVL.

The chain combines TRBV4-2 with TRBJ2-3, with D possibly being TRBD2 (6 bases). Germline CDR1 is LGHNA and CDR2 is YNFKEQ. Trimming took 2 bases from V and 6 from J, leaving 15 bases between them. This CDR3 region has 15 residues. The CDR3 nucleotides read TGTGCCAGCAGCCAAACACCGTCGGGAGTGGATACGCAGTATTTT. Its translation is CASSQTPSGVDTQYF.

DNA for the CDR3: TGCGCCAGCAGCCAAGATGGCCGGATGGGCACTGAAGCTTTCTTT. It specifies CASSQDGRMGTEAFF. The genes are TRBV4-1 and TRBJ1-1; D unclear. CDR3 size: 15 residues. Trimming took 0 bases from V and 4 from J, leaving 12 bases between them. Looked up from germline, CDR1 is MGHRA and CDR2 is YSYEKL.

This clonotype has only a few counts. The chain couples TRBV29-1 to TRBJ2-3; 8 nucleotides match TRBD1. J was trimmed by 4 bases and V by 8 bases; bases with no gene match: 20. The CDR3 is 17 amino acids. Germline lookup yields CDR1 SQVTM and CDR2 ANQGSEA. The CDR3 region is CSPYVAGAGGDPDTQYF. CDR3 nucleotide sequence: TGCAGCCCTTATGTTGCTGGGGCAGGGGGCGACCCAGATACGCAGTATTTT.

This clonotype was seen a few times. The chain recombines TRBV6-1 with TRBJ2-7, with no clear D. This CDR3 has 13 amino acids. Germline V lookup: CDR1 MNHNS, CDR2 SASEGT. V gave up 3 bases and J gave up 2 bases, with 8 bases separating them. The DNA of the CDR3 is TGTGCCAGCAGTGAGGCTCGGCCCTACGAGCAGTACTTC. Translating it yields CASSEARPYEQYF.

The rearrangement uses TRBV6-2 or TRBV6-3 and TRBJ2-7, with 7 positions matching TRBD1. This CDR3 spans 16 amino acids. V shed 4 bases, J shed 0 bases, and the junction held 9 bases outside the gene matches. Germline V lookup: CDR1 MNHEY, CDR2 SVGEGT. The CDR3 DNA reads as TGTGCCAGCAGTTCTCGCCTCCGGGACAGCTCCTACGAGCAGTACTTC. It codes for CASSSRLRDSSYEQYF.